This T cell receptor (beta chain) was identified in a study of Ad26.COV2.S vaccination and SARS-CoV-2 variants. Looking at the study overall: The Ad26.COV2.S arm of the COV1001 trial was where the donor was placed.

In its sample, this clone was seen a few times. TCRdb's table, derived via immunoSEQ multiplex PCR, lists solely in-frame clones and lacks some. Seen here are about 500,000 clones, 70% to 90% observed once, and the top ten hold around 1.8%. Stated treatment: around 19 received Ad26.COV2.S at low or high dose, single or two shots; 5 received placebo; per-sample allocation not given. At day 63 after the first vaccine or placebo injection, samples were drawn. Spike of the Wuhan-strain SARS-CoV-2 was expressed by an Ad26 vector, which formed the vaccine. The CDR3 runs 15 residues. Germline assignment: CDR1 SGHKS and CDR2 YYEKEE (reference sequence). Trimming left V 2 bases short and J 7 bases short, with 16 bases between.

Sequenced material: peripheral blood, taken in a trial of Ad26.COV2.S vaccine versus placebo. This rearrangement joins TRBV5-5 to TRBJ1-5, with D possibly matching TRBD1 (5 bases). This sequence was found in a person between 18 and 60 years old who received the Ad26.COV2.S COVID-19 vaccine or a placebo. CDR3 sequence: CASSFGGLVGQPQHF. The CDR3 nucleotides read TGTGCCAGCAGCTTTGGGGGGTTAGTAGGGCAGCCCCAGCATTTT.